Listed below are T cell receptor beta chains from one sample, sequenced in a study of shared clonotypes between healthy human individuals. TCRdb keeps only in-frame clones here, not all; method: immunoSEQ multiplex PCR. The sample includes about 1 million clones, under 80% of them seen just once. Input material: memory CD4+ T cells sorted from blood. The receptors shown here come from a man between 18 and 29 years old in good health. CDR3s include the opening cysteine and the closing phenylalanine or tryptophan. The D gene is left open where the match is weak. Not every row has a clone size; where given, it reads once, few, many or a size class.

>TRBV19|NA|TRBJ1-2|NA|14
CASSIGGTYYGYTF
TGTGCCAGTAGTATAGGCGGGACCTACTATGGCTACACCTTC
>TRBV13|NA|TRBJ1-4|NA|14
CASSLGHTGEKLFF
TGTGCCAGCAGCTTAGGACACACAGGTGAAAAACTGTTTTTT
>TRBV11-2|NA|TRBJ1-6|NA|17
CASSLSGSGGYNSPLHF
TGTGCCAGCAGCTTAAGTGGGTCGGGGGGGTATAATTCACCCCTCCACTTT
>TRBV14|NA|TRBJ2-3|NA|14
CASSQDWRGDTQYF
TGTGCCAGCAGCCAAGATTGGCGTGGGGATACGCAGTATTTT
>TRBV19|NA|TRBJ1-2|NA|13
CASTGARAYGYTF
TGTGCCAGTACCGGGGCGCGTGCCTATGGCTACACCTTC
>TRBV7-9|TRBD2|TRBJ2-1|NA|16
CASSLDVPSGVYEQFF
TGTGCCAGCAGCTTAGATGTCCCTAGCGGGGTTTATGAGCAGTTCTTC
>TRBV19|TRBD1|TRBJ2-2|NA|15
CASSINPTTGWELFF
TGTGCCAGTAGTATAAACCCGACGACAGGGTGGGAGCTGTTTTTT
>TRBV5-8|TRBD1|TRBJ2-7|NA|15
CASSLGGRTGDEQYF
TGTGCCAGCAGCTTGGGCGGGCGGACAGGGGACGAGCAGTACTTC
>TRBV19|NA|TRBJ2-3|few|16
CASSKGSAKVGDTQYF
TGTGCCAGTAGTAAGGGCAGCGCCAAGGTGGGGGATACGCAGTATTTT
>TRBV18|NA|TRBJ2-3|NA|15
CASSPFSGFTDTQYF
TGTGCCAGCTCACCTTTTAGCGGTTTCACAGATACGCAGTATTTT
>TRBV11-2|NA|TRBJ2-1|once|16
CASSLDHGSRHNEQFF
TGTGCCAGCAGCTTAGATCACGGATCACGTCACAATGAGCAGTTCTTC
>TRBV2|TRBD2|TRBJ2-1|many|15
CASSETSGGAGEQFF
TGTGCCAGCAGTGAAACTAGCGGGGGGGCTGGGGAGCAGTTCTTC
>TRBV19|TRBD1|TRBJ2-2|few|12
CASSDRAGELFF
TGTGCCAGTAGTGACAGGGCCGGGGAGCTGTTTTTT
>TRBV2|NA|TRBJ1-1|NA|15
CASSEEVRGNTEAFF
TGTGCCAGCAGTGAAGAGGTCAGGGGGAACACTGAAGCTTTCTTT
>TRBV7-8|NA|TRBJ1-1|NA|14
CASSFGGDRTEAFF
TGTGCCAGCAGCTTCGGTGGAGATCGGACTGAAGCTTTCTTT
>TRBV21-1|NA|TRBJ2-7|NA|17
CASSTNPGHPKAYEQYF
TGTGCCAGCAGCACAAACCCGGGACACCCCAAGGCCTACGAGCAGTACTTC
>TRBV10-2|NA|TRBJ2-7|once|15
CASRAPQGTLYEQYF
TGCGCCAGCAGGGCCCCTCAGGGAACCCTCTACGAGCAGTACTTC
>TRBV12-5|TRBD2|TRBJ2-1|NA|14
CASAPGLSYNEQFF
TGTGCTAGTGCTCCGGGACTATCCTACAATGAGCAGTTCTTC